The present entry profiles one TCR beta chain with its context. Its antigen is unknown. Germline loops: CDR1 MNHEY, CDR2 SMNVEV (reference sequence). Germline trimming cut 4 bases from V and 5 bases from J; bases unmatched to any gene: 18. The CDR3 extends over 19 amino acids. The sample comes from a study of post-analysis software for immune sequencing data. Study observations and caveats: Four or five TRBV segments, TRBV5-6, TRBV5-1 and TRBV20-1 among them, were found more frequent in patients than controls. Those samples that were prepared in the same batch co-clustered strongly by F measure.

Prepared TCR beta cDNA libraries contained unique molecular identifiers. Between about 0.85 and 11 million T cells gave rise to some 450,000 cDNA molecules. Each CDR3 protein gets one entry after TCRdb re-called the PCR reads with MiXCR. The sample shows about 800,000 distinct CDR3 sequences, 25% to 30% of them seen only once. Sample: blood. The clonotype originates from a girl aged 10 to 17 with multiple sclerosis. This chain uses TRBV27 with TRBJ2-2; 8 bases fit TRBD1. The CDR3 here is CASSSPLTWATGATGELFF. The DNA for the CDR3 is TGTGCCAGCAGTTCACCGCTTACATGGGCGACAGGGGCGACCGGGGAGCTGTTTTTT.